This entry concerns a single TCR beta chain. This sample is drawn from a study of blood T cell repertoires in COVID-19. How the authors handled the data: Estimated nucleated cell counts came from reference gene primer amplification. Sequencing used immunoSEQ multiplex PCR; TCRdb keeps in-frame clones, though not all of them. V, J and clone size derive from that table, while D and trimming were established from the DNA sequence. The table records about 170,000 clones, around 80% of them present only once. Germline CDR1 MNHEY, CDR2 SVGEGT. The CDR3 is 16 residues long. Trimming shortened V by 2 bases and J by 4 bases, and 15 bases separated the two germline ends.

Sequencing input: PBMCs or T cells enriched from blood (not recorded which). This TCR was recovered from a woman between 50 and 59 years old in a cohort exposed to, infected with or recovered from COVID-19 (not recorded which). The chain combines TRBV6-2 or TRBV6-3 with TRBJ1-3; maybe TRBD1 (5 bases). CDR3 protein: CASSYRPGGYGNTIYF. The CDR3 bases are TGTGCCAGCAGTTACCGACCTGGGGGGTACGGAAACACCATATATTTT.